A selection of T cell receptor beta chains follows, all from one sample in a study of OX40 agonist ivuxolimab in advanced cancers. Assay: immunoSEQ multiplex PCR; the TCRdb copy retains only in-frame clones and omits some. The sample consists of around 34,000 clones, approximately 80% of them appearing once. This sample comprised CD4+ or CD8+ T cells sorted from blood, obtained in a trial of the OX40 agonist ivuxolimab. These receptor sequences come from an adult with an advanced solid tumor such as melanoma, head and neck, liver or kidney cancer. Each CDR3 is given with its conserved first and last residue. The order of the fields is clone size, D gene, V gene, J gene, CDR3 protein, CDR3 DNA. A D gene is named only where the DNA matches it firmly. The size field is filled for only some rows; it gives once, few, many or a size class.

medium-sized,TRBD1,TRBV19,TRBJ2-1,CASSILTGTASLFF,TGTGCCAGTAGTATCCTAACCGGGACAGCCTCTCTGTTCTTC
few,.,TRBV11-2,TRBJ1-5,CASSLAGGGPQHF,TGTGCCAGCAGCCTCGCAGGCGGGGGTCCCCAGCATTTT
.,TRBD1,TRBV19,TRBJ1-2,CASSASGTANYGYTF,TGTGCCAGTAGTGCCTCCGGGACAGCTAACTATGGCTACACCTTC
.,.,TRBV19,TRBJ1-2,CASSMNRAMGGYTF,TGTGCCAGTAGTATGAACAGGGCCATGGGTGGCTACACCTTC
.,TRBD1,TRBV19,TRBJ2-5,CASSIPRQGAGETQYF,TGTGCCAGTAGTATCCCAAGACAGGGGGCAGGAGAGACCCAGTACTTC
.,TRBD1,TRBV7-8,TRBJ1-1,CASSQNRGGTEAFF,TGTGCCAGCAGCCAAAACAGGGGGGGAACTGAAGCTTTCTTT
.,.,TRBV5-1,TRBJ1-3,CASSLGPSGNTIYF,TGCGCCAGCAGCTTGGGACCTTCTGGAAACACCATATATTTT
.,.,TRBV7-3,TRBJ1-1,CASSLTPRETEAFF,TGTGCCAGCAGCTTAACGCCGCGAGAAACTGAAGCTTTCTTT
.,.,TRBV6-5,TRBJ1-1,CASSEKWNTEAFF,TGTGCCAGCAGTGAGAAGTGGAACACTGAAGCTTTCTTT
.,TRBD1,TRBV9,TRBJ2-3,CASSVGGTGYRDTQYF,TGTGCCAGCAGCGTAGGAGGGACAGGGTACCGAGATACGCAGTATTTT
.,TRBD1,TRBV9,TRBJ1-1,CASSPRGLDTEAFF,TGTGCCAGCAGCCCCAGGGGGCTGGACACTGAAGCTTTCTTT
.,.,TRBV7-9,TRBJ2-1,CASRSFGGATEDEQFF,TGTGCCAGCAGGTCTTTCGGGGGCGCGACAGAGGATGAGCAGTTCTTC
.,TRBD1,TRBV5-6,TRBJ2-7,CASSRPPQGVGYEQYF,TGTGCCAGCAGCCGTCCCCCACAGGGGGTGGGCTACGAGCAGTACTTC
.,.,TRBV7-9,TRBJ1-2,CASSSYESYTF,TGTGCCAGCAGCTCCTACGAGAGCTACACCTTC
.,.,TRBV11-1,TRBJ2-2,CASSPLRGFTGELFF,TGTGCCAGCAGCCCCTTGAGGGGTTTCACCGGGGAGCTGTTTTTT
.,TRBD2,TRBV7-2,TRBJ2-1,CASSHPTSGGTLFFF,TGTGCCAGCAGCCACCCCACTAGCGGGGGAACCCTGTTTTTCTTC
.,TRBD1,TRBV19,TRBJ1-1,CASNDRDRGRNTEAFF,TGTGCCAGTAACGACCGGGACAGGGGAAGGAACACTGAAGCTTTCTTT
.,.,TRBV9,TRBJ2-1,CASSVGTSHEQFF,TGTGCCAGCAGCGTAGGAACGAGTCATGAGCAGTTCTTC
.,TRBD1,TRBV28,TRBJ2-3,CASRVRTGGPDTQYF,TGTGCCAGCAGGGTCCGGACAGGGGGACCAGATACGCAGTATTTT
.,.,TRBV7-2,TRBJ1-5,CASSMTGNNQPQHF,TGTGCCAGCAGCATGACAGGAAACAATCAGCCCCAGCATTTT
.,.,TRBV7-9,TRBJ2-7,CASSLPGPHPVRQYF,TGTGCCAGCAGCTTACCGGGACCCCACCCGGTTAGGCAGTACTTC
.,.,TRBV5-1,TRBJ1-4,CASSLRQSNEKLFF,TGCGCCAGCAGCCTGCGGCAGAGTAATGAAAAACTGTTTTTT
.,TRBD1,TRBV5-8,TRBJ1-1,CASSFLQGAFF,TGTGCCAGCAGCTTTTTACAGGGGGCTTTCTTT
.,.,TRBV6-1,TRBJ2-6,CASRTASSGANVLTF,TGTGCCAGCAGGACAGCAAGCTCTGGGGCCAACGTCCTGACTTTC